Listed below are T cell receptor beta chains from one sample, sequenced in a study of cytomegalovirus exposure and HLA in healthy donors. Measured with immunoSEQ multiplex PCR; TCRdb has only the in-frame clones, and not every one. The sample yields roughly 150,000 clones, roughly a tenth seen once. Sequenced: PBMCs. Receptor source: a male donor in good health and CMV-seronegative. CDR3s include the opening cysteine and the closing phenylalanine or tryptophan. A D gene is named only where the DNA matches it firmly. Rows give clone size only sometimes, using once, few, many, or a class for an expanded clone.

d_call: -
v_call: TRBV19
clone_size: -
j_call: TRBJ1-1
cdr3_nt: TGTGCCAGTAGTATACAAAGGGAAGAGGGCACTGAAGCTTTCTTT
cdr3_aa: CASSIQREEGTEAFF

d_call: -
v_call: TRBV4-3
clone_size: few
j_call: TRBJ2-4
cdr3_nt: TGCGCCAGCAGCCAAGGAGGGGGTGAGATAGCCAAAAACATTCAGTACTTC
cdr3_aa: CASSQGGGEIAKNIQYF

d_call: TRBD2
v_call: TRBV11-2
clone_size: few
j_call: TRBJ2-5
cdr3_nt: TGTGCCAGCAGGTCTCCCATGGCGGGGGAACAAGAGACCCAGTACTTC
cdr3_aa: CASRSPMAGEQETQYF

d_call: TRBD1
v_call: TRBV10-3
clone_size: -
j_call: TRBJ2-1
cdr3_nt: TGTGCCATCAGTGCCGGACAGGGGGACCACAATGAGCAGTTCTTC
cdr3_aa: CAISAGQGDHNEQFF

d_call: -
v_call: TRBV7-2
clone_size: few
j_call: TRBJ2-7
cdr3_nt: TGTGCCAGCACCCAGGGTTGGCCCTACGAGCAGTACTTC
cdr3_aa: CASTQGWPYEQYF

d_call: TRBD1
v_call: TRBV27
clone_size: few
j_call: TRBJ2-6
cdr3_nt: TGTGCCAGCAGCCGCCGGGACAGGGATGGTCCTGGGGCCAACGTCCTGACTTTC
cdr3_aa: CASSRRDRDGPGANVLTF

d_call: -
v_call: TRBV7-9
clone_size: -
j_call: TRBJ2-7
cdr3_nt: TGTGCCAGCAGCACGCCGGACAGGGACTATGAGCAGTACTTC
cdr3_aa: CASSTPDRDYEQYF

d_call: -
v_call: TRBV4-1
clone_size: -
j_call: TRBJ1-1
cdr3_nt: TGCGCCAGCAGCCAAGAGGGGAGGCTTCTGAACACTGAAGCTTTCTTT
cdr3_aa: CASSQEGRLLNTEAFF

d_call: TRBD1
v_call: TRBV5-1
clone_size: -
j_call: TRBJ2-2
cdr3_nt: TGCGCCAGCAGCTTTTTAGGGGGCAACACCGGGGAGCTGTTTTTT
cdr3_aa: CASSFLGGNTGELFF

d_call: TRBD2
v_call: TRBV9
clone_size: few
j_call: TRBJ2-3
cdr3_nt: TGTGCCAGCAGCCGCGACGGACTAGCCAACACAGATACGCAGTATTTT
cdr3_aa: CASSRDGLANTDTQYF

d_call: -
v_call: TRBV9
clone_size: -
j_call: TRBJ2-5
cdr3_nt: TGTGCCAGCAGCGGAGCCGGGACTGGGAGGTACCAAGAGACCCAGTACTTC
cdr3_aa: CASSGAGTGRYQETQYF

d_call: -
v_call: TRBV11-3
clone_size: -
j_call: TRBJ2-2
cdr3_nt: TGTGCCAGCAGCTTAAAGTGGGGGGGCGGCGGGGAGCTGTTTTTT
cdr3_aa: CASSLKWGGGGELFF